The 32 T cell receptor beta chains listed next were all sequenced from one sample in a study of blood T cell repertoires in COVID-19. Some clones are missing from TCRdb's copy, which holds only in-frame ones; the method was immunoSEQ multiplex PCR. Among tens of thousands of clones listed, 88% were seen once. Sequences were obtained from peripheral blood. The source of these receptors is a human donor in a cohort sampled during active COVID-19.

The CDR3 region has the DNA TGTGCCAGTAGATCACCCAGGGGACAACTTAATGAAAAACTGTTTTTT. Translating it yields CASRSPRGQLNEKLFF. The chain is built from TRBV19 and TRBJ1-4; tentatively, D is TRBD1 (6 bases). Trimming pared 6 bases from V and 4 bases from J, leaving 18 bases between. CDR3 length: 16 residues. Germline V gives CDR1 LNHDA, CDR2 SQIVND (reference sequence).

The chain employs TRBV27 and TRBJ1-4; no clear D. V was clipped by 6 bases and J by 5 bases, with 16 bases between them. The CDR3 has 15 amino acids. CDR1 and CDR2 (germline): MNHEY, SMNVEV (reference sequence). CDR3 loop: CASSPRALVNEKLFF. CDR3 nucleotide sequence: TGTGCCAGCAGCCCCCGAGCCCTGGTGAATGAAAAACTGTTTTTT.

The rearrangement uses TRBV27 and TRBJ2-3; 10 bases line up with TRBD1. This CDR3 has 19 residues. The germline V gene has CDR1 MNHEY and CDR2 SMNVEV (reference sequence). V dropped 6 bases and J dropped 3; count of bases not matched to a gene: 18. The CDR3 reads CASSPVGWGQGKQTDTQYF. The CDR3 coding sequence is TGTGCCAGCAGCCCAGTGGGTTGGGGACAGGGGAAGCAAACAGATACGCAGTATTTT.

The J gene is TRBJ1-1, the V gene TRBV6-6, with 8 bases aligning to TRBD1. Looked up from germline, CDR1 is MNHNY and CDR2 is SVGAGI (reference sequence). The trim removed 7 bases at V and 1 base at J, leaving 8 bases unmatched. The CDR3 totals 15 residues. CDR3 sequence (DNA): TGTGCCAGCAAGGGCAGGGGGCTGGGGAACACTGAAGCTTTCTTT. It codes for CASKGRGLGNTEAFF.

The genes are TRBV7-3 and TRBJ2-1; 7 positions match TRBD1. The CDR3 consists of 15 residues. V lost 0 bases and J lost 8; bases outside the gene matches: 7. Germline V gene data show CDR1 as SGHTA and CDR2 as FQGTGA. This chain's CDR3 is CASSLTSDRSYEQFF. The CDR3 nucleotides are TGTGCCAGCAGCTTAACATCGGACAGGTCCTATGAGCAGTTCTTC.

This clone has a handful of counts. The chain couples TRBV11-3 to TRBJ1-1, with D maybe TRBD1 (5 bases). This CDR3 is built from 13 residues. Germline V CDR1 and CDR2: SGHNT, YENEEA. V was cut by 0 bases and J by 10 bases, with 12 bases left in between. Here the CDR3 reads CASSLDPQDVAFF. CDR3 coding DNA: TGTGCCAGCAGCTTAGATCCACAGGATGTAGCTTTCTTT.

V and J are TRBV2 and TRBJ2-1; D is perhaps TRBD2 (6 bases). Germline V CDR1 and CDR2: SNHLY, FYNNEI. The germline V and J ends were trimmed by 9 bases and 1 base, with 10 bases remaining between them. The CDR3 loop spans 13 amino acids. The DNA of the CDR3 is TGTGCCAGTGGGACTCGATCCTACAATGAGCAGTTCTTC. Amino acid sequence: CASGTRSYNEQFF.

This chain uses TRBV4-3 with TRBJ2-7; 13 bases fit TRBD2. Germline V gene lookup returns CDR1 LGHNA and CDR2 YSLEER. J gave up 3 bases and V 0 bases, and 11 bases lay outside the gene matches. This CDR3 region has 19 residues. The CDR3 protein is CASSQDQVQLAGGNYEQYF. CDR3 DNA: TGCGCCAGCAGCCAAGATCAGGTTCAACTAGCGGGGGGGAACTACGAGCAGTACTTC.

The chain combines TRBV4-2 with TRBJ2-2, with TRBD2 matching over 9 bases. CDR1 and CDR2 from the germline V gene are LGHNA and YNFKEQ. CDR3 length: 16 amino acids. V shed 2 bases, J shed 1 base, and the junction held 2 bases outside the gene matches. CDR3 bases: TGTGCCAGCAGCCAATTTAGCGGGGGGAACACCGGGGAGCTGTTTTTT. Residues: CASSQFSGGNTGELFF.

V is TRBV7-9 and J is TRBJ2-3; possibly TRBD2 for D (6 bases). The V gene lost 2 bases and the J gene lost 8 bases, with 20 bases spanning the gap. The CDR3 spans 16 residues. The V gene's germline CDR1 is SEHNR and CDR2 FQNEAQ (reference sequence). The chain's CDR3 is CASSLRDFGTGGTQYF. The CDR3 nucleotides read TGTGCCAGCAGCTTACGGGACTTCGGAACTGGGGGTACGCAGTATTTT.

Here the CDR3 DNA reads TGTGCCAGCAGCCGGGACACGTTCGCGAACACCGGGGAGCTGTTTTTT. Its protein product is CASSRDTFANTGELFF. The chain links TRBV7-2 to TRBJ2-2, with a weak D call TRBD1 (6 bases). V was trimmed by 5 bases and J by 0 bases, leaving 13 bases between them. CDR3 length: 16 amino acids. Germline V gene lookup returns CDR1 SGHTA and CDR2 FQGNSA. The variable domain in full, completed from reference TRBV7-2 and TRBJ2-2, reads GAGVSQSPSNKVTEKGKDVELRCDPISGHTALYWYRQSLGQGLEFLIYFQGNSAPDKSGLPSDRFSAERTGGSVSTLTIQRTQQEDSAVYLCASSRDTFANTGELFFGEGSRLTVL.

This chain connects TRBV19 to TRBJ2-3; 11 bases map to TRBD2. CDR1 and CDR2 from the germline V gene are LNHDA and SQIVND (reference sequence). Trimming at V came to 4 bases and at J to 9 bases, leaving 15 bases not matched to a gene. The CDR3 is 17 amino acids. CDR3 region: CASSTLSSGGPGRTQYF. The CDR3 DNA reads TGTGCCAGTAGTACTCTATCTAGCGGGGGGCCGGGAAGAACGCAGTATTTT.

V is TRBV16 and J is TRBJ2-5; D may be TRBD2 (6 bases). Germline CDR1 and CDR2: KGHSY and FQNENV. Trimming left V 3 bases short and J 7 bases short, with 6 bases between. The CDR3 is made up of 11 amino acids. CDR3 region: CASSQEGTQYF. The DNA of the CDR3 is TGTGCCAGCAGCCAGGAGGGGACCCAGTACTTC.

CDR3: CASSKEGYEQFF. CDR3 in DNA: TGTGCCAGCAGTAAGGAGGGGTATGAGCAGTTCTTC. V gene TRBV2 combines with J gene TRBJ2-1; D possibly corresponds to TRBD2 (6 bases). The germline V gene has CDR1 SNHLY and CDR2 FYNNEI. The CDR3 has 12 amino acids. The ends were cut back, 5 bases at V and 8 bases at J, with 10 bases in the middle.

The V and J genes are TRBV4-3 and TRBJ2-1; TRBD2 matches 8 bases. Germline V CDR1 and CDR2: LGHNA, YSLEER. CDR3 length: 18 amino acids. V lost 0 bases, J lost 1 base, and 8 bases stayed unmatched. The CDR3 loop reads CASSQDNLASGSYNEQFF. The CDR3 coding sequence is TGCGCCAGCAGCCAAGATAACCTGGCTAGCGGGTCCTACAATGAGCAGTTCTTC.

This sequence joins TRBV6-5 and TRBJ1-2; 8 bases are a match to TRBD1. The length of the CDR3 is 13 residues. J gave up 6 bases and V 5 bases, and 5 bases lay outside the gene matches. The V gene's germline CDR1 is MNHEY and CDR2 SVGAGI. This chain's CDR3 is CASSQTGGDGYTF. CDR3 coding DNA: TGTGCCAGCAGTCAAACAGGGGGAGATGGCTACACCTTC.

This clone was seen a handful of times. The chain employs TRBV14 and TRBJ1-1; D remains ambiguous. The germline V and J ends were trimmed by 0 bases and 2 bases, with 13 bases remaining between them. The CDR3 sequence is 16 residues long. Germline V lookup: CDR1 SGHDN, CDR2 FVKESK. The CDR3 DNA reads TGTGCCAGCAGCCAAGATCAGCTTGGACTCAACACTGAAGCTTTCTTT. Translating gives CASSQDQLGLNTEAFF. Variable domain in full (rest from reference TRBV14 and TRBJ1-1): EAGVTQFPSHSVIEKGQTVTLRCDPISGHDNLYWYRRVMGKEIKFLLHFVKESKQDESGMPNNRFLAERTGGTYSTLKVQPAELEDSGVYFCASSQDQLGLNTEAFFGQGTRLTVV.

This chain uses TRBV27 with TRBJ2-3; 11 nucleotides agree with TRBD2. The germline gives CDR1 MNHEY, CDR2 SMNVEV (reference sequence). Losses at the gene ends were 3 bases for V and 3 bases for J; bases not matched to a gene: 11. This CDR3 contains 18 residues. The CDR3 reads CASSFGVAGGPVTDTQYF. CDR3 sequence (DNA): TGTGCCAGCAGTTTCGGAGTAGCGGGAGGGCCTGTAACAGATACGCAGTATTTT.

This rearrangement joins TRBV6-4 to TRBJ2-7; TRBD2 aligns across 7 bases. In germline, CDR1 is MRHNA, CDR2 SNTAGT. V lost 4 bases and J lost 4; bases outside the gene matches: 10. The CDR3 is made up of 15 amino acids. The CDR3 reads CASSVPGGLTYEQYF. For the CDR3, the DNA is TGTGCCAGCAGTGTACCGGGGGGACTTACGTACGAGCAGTACTTC.

The chain joins TRBV5-6 to TRBJ1-1; a possible D gene is TRBD1 (6 bases). The CDR3 has 15 residues. The V gene lost 4 bases and the J gene lost 1 base, with 14 bases spanning the gap. Germline V CDR1 and CDR2: SGHDT, YYEEEE. In DNA form, the CDR3 reads TGTGCCAGCAGCCCGCAGGGGACGGGGAACACTGAAGCTTTCTTT. Its protein is CASSPQGTGNTEAFF.

The rearrangement joins TRBV18 to TRBJ2-1, with D perhaps matching TRBD2 (6 bases). V lost 3 bases and J lost 7, with 10 bases in between. The CDR3 contains 13 residues. The germline V gene has CDR1 KGHSH and CDR2 LQKENI. This chain's CDR3 is CASSPGRSNEQFF. In nucleotides, the CDR3 is TGTGCCAGCTCACCCGGGAGATCAAATGAGCAGTTCTTC. The full variable domain, completed using reference TRBV18 and TRBJ2-1, is NAGVMQNPRHLVRRRGQEARLRCSPMKGHSHVYWYRQLPEEGLKFMVYLQKENIIDESGMPKERFSAEFPKEGPSILRIQQVVRGDSAAYFCASSPGRSNEQFFGPGTRLTVL.

The genes are TRBV6-5 and TRBJ1-6, with 9 bases identical to TRBD1. Germline V gene sequence: CDR1 MNHEY, CDR2 SVGAGI. V dropped 7 bases and J dropped 8; count of bases not matched to a gene: 9. There are 15 residues in the CDR3. The CDR3 reads CASKRGGQGDSPLHF. As DNA, the CDR3 is TGTGCCAGCAAAAGGGGGGGACAGGGCGATTCACCCCTCCACTTT.

This sequence joins TRBV5-1 and TRBJ2-5; TRBD2 matches 8 bases. Germline V gene sequence: CDR1 SGHRS, CDR2 YFSETQ. This CDR3 has 15 amino acids. V lost 2 bases and J lost 2; bases outside the gene matches: 5. CDR3 sequence reads: CASSFLAGPQETQYF. CDR3 nucleotides: TGCGCCAGCAGCTTCCTAGCGGGCCCACAAGAGACCCAGTACTTC.

V gene TRBV5-5 combines with J gene TRBJ1-3; no reliable D call. V shed 6 bases and J shed 2 bases, with 15 bases lying between them. CDR3 length: 15 residues. Germline lookup yields CDR1 SGHKS and CDR2 YYEKEE (reference sequence). The CDR3 DNA reads TGTGCCAGCACCTTAGGGTCCGGGACTGGAAACACCATATATTTT. Translated, it gives CASTLGSGTGNTIYF.

CDR3 in amino acids: CASSLAGVGGYTF. DNA for the CDR3: TGTGCCAGCAGCTTGGCCGGGGTTGGTGGCTACACCTTC. The rearrangement joins TRBV5-8 to TRBJ1-2; D is unresolved. V lost 0 bases to trimming and J lost 7 bases, with 10 bases between them. This CDR3 has 13 amino acids. The germline gives CDR1 SGHTS, CDR2 YDEGEE.

The chain carries TRBV6-5 and TRBJ2-7; 9 nucleotides agree with TRBD2. CDR3 size: 16 residues. Germline V gives CDR1 MNHEY, CDR2 SVGAGI. Trimming cost V 8 bases and J 0 bases; bases outside gene matches: 11. The CDR3 DNA follows: TGTGCCAGCTGTTTCGAGGGCGGGAGGGCCTCCTACGAGCAGTACTTC. Translating gives CASCFEGGRASYEQYF.

The chain combines TRBV6-5 with TRBJ2-1; 7 bases map to TRBD2. The junction had 4 bases not matched to a gene; V was cut back by 5 bases and J by 6 bases. CDR3 length: 13 residues. CDR1 is MNHEY and CDR2 is SVGAGI in the germline V gene. CDR3 in amino acids: CASSRSGFNEQFF. The CDR3 DNA is TGTGCCAGCAGTCGTAGCGGGTTCAATGAGCAGTTCTTC.

This chain joins TRBV28 and TRBJ2-1; 10 nucleotides align to TRBD2. The CDR3 length is 16 residues. Per germline, CDR1 MDHEN and CDR2 SYDVKM. J lost 5 bases, V lost 4 bases, and 8 bases had no gene match. CDR3 DNA sequence: TGTGCCAGCAGTTCTATTAGCGGGAGGATCCACAATGAGCAGTTCTTC. Its translation is CASSSISGRIHNEQFF.

The rearrangement joins TRBV5-5 to TRBJ2-3, with 8 positions matching TRBD2. Trimming cost V 0 bases and J 1 base; bases outside gene matches: 4. Germline CDR1 SGHKS, CDR2 YYEKEE (reference sequence). The CDR3 runs to 16 residues. This CDR3 is CASSLAGRERTDTQYF. The DNA of the CDR3 is TGTGCCAGCAGCTTGGCCGGGAGGGAGCGCACAGATACGCAGTATTTT.

The chain couples TRBV18 to TRBJ2-3; TRBD2 is a possible D gene (5 bases). The CDR3 length is 15 residues. Trimming stripped 4 bases from V and 2 bases from J, with 13 bases between. Germline CDR1 KGHSH, CDR2 LQKENI. This CDR3 reads CASSRNSEHTDTQYF. The CDR3 nucleotides are TGTGCCAGCTCACGCAATAGCGAACACACAGATACGCAGTATTTT.

The V call is TRBV5-1, the J call TRBJ1-2; TRBD1 might be the D (6 bases). Trimming removed 0 bases at V and 8 bases at J, with 11 bases between. Germline V gene lookup returns CDR1 SGHRS and CDR2 YFSETQ. The CDR3 is 13 residues long. In nucleotides, the CDR3 is TGCGCCAGCAGCTTGGGTGACAGGAGGGGCTACACCTTC. Protein sequence: CASSLGDRRGYTF.

The rearrangement joins TRBV14 to TRBJ2-1, with 11 nucleotides matching TRBD2. The ends lost 2 bases at V and 6 bases at J; junction bases unmatched: 18. Germline lookup yields CDR1 SGHDN and CDR2 FVKESK. The length of the CDR3 is 20 residues. The CDR3: CASSQLIAGVRLAGTNEQFF. The CDR3 coding sequence is TGTGCCAGCAGCCAACTGATTGCAGGGGTAAGACTAGCGGGGACCAATGAGCAGTTCTTC.